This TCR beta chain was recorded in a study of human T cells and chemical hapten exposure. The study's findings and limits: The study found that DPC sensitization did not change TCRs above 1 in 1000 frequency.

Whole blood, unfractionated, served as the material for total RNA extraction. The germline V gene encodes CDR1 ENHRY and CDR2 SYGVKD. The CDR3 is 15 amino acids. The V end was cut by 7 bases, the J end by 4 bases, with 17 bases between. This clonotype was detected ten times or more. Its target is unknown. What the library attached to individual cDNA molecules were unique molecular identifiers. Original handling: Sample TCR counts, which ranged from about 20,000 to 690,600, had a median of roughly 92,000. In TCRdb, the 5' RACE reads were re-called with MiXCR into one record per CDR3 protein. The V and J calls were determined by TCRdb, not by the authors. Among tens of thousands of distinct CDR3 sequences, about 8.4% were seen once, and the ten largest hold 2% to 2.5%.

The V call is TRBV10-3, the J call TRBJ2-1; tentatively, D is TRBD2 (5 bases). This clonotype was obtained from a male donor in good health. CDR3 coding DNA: TGTGCCATCACGGAACCTAGCAGATTTTACAATGAGCAGTTCTTC. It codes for CAITEPSRFYNEQFF.